The 6 T cell receptor beta chains listed next were all sequenced from one sample in a study of shared clonotypes between healthy human individuals. Sequenced by immunoSEQ multiplex PCR; TCRdb stores in-frame clones only, minus some. The sample holds 1,500,000 or so clones; about 96% are singletons and the top ten take about 1.2%. Sequencing was performed on naive CD4+ T cells sorted from blood. This sample's subset: CD45RA+ positively selected. The receptors shown here come from a man aged 25 to 40 in good health.

The V call is TRBV6-5, the J call TRBJ2-7, with 11 bases matching TRBD1. The length of the CDR3 is 14 residues. V shed 5 bases and J 5 bases; nucleotides not matched to a gene: 5. Germline loops: CDR1 MNHEY, CDR2 SVGAGI. The CDR3 bases are TGTGCCAGCAGTCTCGGGACAGGGGGACACGAGCAGTACTTC. The encoded protein is CASSLGTGGHEQYF.

The CDR3 spells CASSPRTGRLYNEQFF. CDR3 DNA: TGTGCCAGCTCACCGCGGACAGGGAGACTTTACAATGAGCAGTTCTTC. The V gene is TRBV18, the J gene TRBJ2-1; 8 bases are shared with TRBD1. There are 16 residues in the CDR3. Germline V lookup: CDR1 KGHSH, CDR2 LQKENI. J was trimmed by 4 bases and V by 3 bases; bases with no gene match: 8.

This CDR3 reads CALGAYEQFF. In DNA, the CDR3 is TGTGCCCTCGGTGCTTATGAGCAGTTCTTC. The V call is TRBV7-9, the J call TRBJ2-1; D is undetermined. The length of the CDR3 is 10 residues. The ends were cut back, 11 bases at V and 8 bases at J, with 10 bases in the middle. Germline V CDR1 and CDR2: SEHNR, FQNEAQ (reference sequence).

The chain has TRBV5-1 and TRBJ2-7, with TRBD1 matching 9 bases. CDR1 SGHRS and CDR2 YFSETQ come from the germline V gene. This CDR3 region has 14 residues. V shed 4 bases and J 2 bases; nucleotides not matched to a gene: 4. The CDR3 region has the DNA TGCGCCAGCAGCCCGGACAGGGGCACCTACGAGCAGTACTTC. Translation: CASSPDRGTYEQYF.

This chain links TRBV5-5 with TRBJ2-5; D tentatively reads TRBD1 or TRBD2 (6 bases each). V was shortened by 4 bases and J by 5 bases, with 15 bases between the two germline ends. The germline CDR1 and CDR2 sequences are SGHKS and YYEKEE (reference sequence). The CDR3 loop spans 14 amino acids. CDR3 nucleotides: TGTGCCAGCAGCCAGCAGACAGGAGGGGAGACCCAGTACTTC. Protein: CASSQQTGGETQYF.

The gene calls are TRBV25-1 and TRBJ1-2; D gene ambiguous. The CDR3 length is 13 residues. Germline V gene data show CDR1 as MGHDK and CDR2 as SYGVNS. Trimming pared 2 bases from V and 6 bases from J, leaving 10 bases between. This CDR3 is CASSETRRDGYTF. The CDR3 DNA sequence: TGTGCCAGCAGTGAAACCCGACGGGATGGCTACACCTTC.